Each of the 17 T cell receptor beta chains below was sequenced from the same sample in a study of blood T cell repertoires in COVID-19. The method was immunoSEQ multiplex PCR; TCRdb's version includes in-frame clones alone and lacks a portion of them. The sample has roughly 200,000 clones, 84% seen once. Source material: peripheral blood. Receptors originate from a human donor in a cohort sampled during active COVID-19.

Turning to this clone: Other DNA sequences in this specimen translate into the identical CDR3. The chain employs TRBV7-2 and TRBJ2-7; 7 bases map to TRBD1. Germline CDR1 reads SGHTA; CDR2 reads FQGNSA. The CDR3 runs to 15 residues. V lost 1 base and J lost 4; bases outside the gene matches: 7. The CDR3 DNA reads as TGTGCCAGCAGCTTAGACGGCAGGGGGTCGTACGAGCAGTACTTC. Protein sequence: CASSLDGRGSYEQYF.

The chain links TRBV6-5 to TRBJ2-2, with 10 bases fitting TRBD2. Trimming took 2 bases from V and 9 from J; bases not matched to a gene: 3. Germline loops: CDR1 MNHEY, CDR2 SVGAGI. The CDR3 covers 14 residues. The CDR3 here is CASSYSGRDRELFF. The CDR3 bases are TGTGCCAGCAGTTACAGCGGGAGGGACCGGGAGCTGTTTTTT.

This clone was seen just once. The V and J genes are TRBV4-2 and TRBJ1-5; D ambiguous. In germline, CDR1 is LGHNA, CDR2 YNFKEQ. This CDR3 comprises 15 residues. The V end was cut by 0 bases, the J end by 6 bases, with 12 bases between. As DNA, the CDR3 is TGTGCCAGCAGCCAAGATAGCGGGGTATCTCAGCCCCAGCATTTT. This translates into CASSQDSGVSQPQHF.

The chain combines TRBV5-1 with TRBJ2-7, with D perhaps matching TRBD1 (6 bases). CDR1 and CDR2 from the germline V gene are SGHRS and YFSETQ. CDR3 size: 15 residues. V was trimmed by 0 bases and J by 2 bases, leaving 12 bases between them. CDR3 DNA: TGCGCCAGCAGCTTGGAATCCAGGGGCCCCTACGAGCAGTACTTC. Translation: CASSLESRGPYEQYF.

This clone was counted only a few times. The chain has TRBV29-1 and TRBJ1-4; TRBD1 is a possible D gene (5 bases). V was clipped by 4 bases and J by 11 bases, with 17 bases between them. Germline V gene data show CDR1 as SQVTM and CDR2 as ANQGSEA. The CDR3 has 13 residues. CDR3 nucleotides: TGCAGCGTTGGGGAACTGGGGCGGAGCAAACTGTTTTTT. Residues: CSVGELGRSKLFF.

J is TRBJ2-1 and V is TRBV4-2; TRBD1 matches at 10 bases. Trimming cost V 1 base and J 8 bases; bases outside gene matches: 8. Per the germline V gene, CDR1 is LGHNA and CDR2 is YNFKEQ. CDR3 length: 16 residues. The CDR3 loop is CASSQGTGGARDEQFF. The CDR3 bases are TGTGCCAGCAGCCAAGGGACAGGGGGTGCCAGGGATGAGCAGTTCTTC.

The chain recombines TRBV7-2 with TRBJ1-1; 9 nucleotides align to TRBD1. CDR3 length: 16 residues. V shed 6 bases, J shed 0 bases, and the junction held 8 bases outside the gene matches. The germline V gene has CDR1 SGHTA and CDR2 FQGNSA. The CDR3 region is CASRGSGQGMNTEAFF. In nucleotides, the CDR3 is TGTGCCAGCAGGGGGTCGGGACAGGGTATGAACACTGAAGCTTTCTTT.

This chain uses TRBV7-9 with TRBJ1-1, with 7 bases identical to TRBD1. The CDR3 covers 13 residues. The germline V gene has CDR1 SEHNR and CDR2 FQNEAQ (reference sequence). V was clipped by 1 base and J by 10 bases; unmatched bases: 6. CDR3 DNA: TGTGCCAGCAGCTTAGGACAGGGAAGGGGAGCTTTCTTT. Residues: CASSLGQGRGAFF.

The chain links TRBV24-1 to TRBJ2-1; 10 bases fit TRBD2. Trimming at V came to 4 bases and at J to 4 bases, leaving 6 bases not matched to a gene. This CDR3 is built from 16 residues. The germline gives CDR1 KGHDR, CDR2 SFDVKD. The CDR3 region has the DNA TGTGCCACCAGTGACGGACTAGCGGCAGGGTACAATGAGCAGTTCTTC. Amino acids: CATSDGLAAGYNEQFF.

V gene TRBV27 combines with J gene TRBJ1-1; TRBD1 matches at 7 bases. The CDR3 sequence is 17 residues long. The germline V gene encodes CDR1 MNHEY and CDR2 SMNVEV (reference sequence). Trimming removed 5 bases from V and 1 base from J; junction bases left unmatched: 13. In DNA form, the CDR3 reads TGTGCCAGCAGTCCTCCCCCGGGACAGCCGGCGAACACTGAAGCTTTCTTT. This translates into CASSPPPGQPANTEAFF.

The chain recombines TRBV3-1 (or the pseudogene TRBV3-2) with TRBJ1-2, with TRBD1 matching over 8 bases. The ends lost 2 bases at V and 2 bases at J; junction bases unmatched: 4. The CDR3 is 15 residues long. CDR1 and CDR2 from the germline V gene are LGHDT and YNNKEL (reference sequence). Here the CDR3 DNA reads TGTGCCAGCAGCCAAACCGGGACAGGCAACTATGGCTACACCTTC. It codes for CASSQTGTGNYGYTF.

This clone was seen a few times. CDR3 sequence: CASSDVYEQYF. In DNA form, the CDR3 reads TGCGCCAGCAGTGATGTATACGAGCAGTACTTC. This sequence joins TRBV10-2 and TRBJ2-7; D is unclear. This CDR3 comprises 11 residues. Germline V gene data show CDR1 as WSHSY and CDR2 as SAAADI. V was cut by 3 bases and J by 4 bases, with 4 bases left in between.

This chain uses TRBV4-1 with TRBJ2-5, with 11 bases aligning to TRBD2. Germline-derived CDR1 and CDR2 are MGHRA and YSYEKL. The CDR3 has 17 amino acids. Losses at the gene ends were 4 bases for V and 5 bases for J; bases not matched to a gene: 12. CDR3 amino acids: CASSPGPTSGSRETQYF. The CDR3 coding sequence is TGCGCCAGCAGCCCAGGCCCAACTAGCGGGAGTCGGGAGACCCAGTACTTC.

This clone was detected a few times. V and J are TRBV5-1 and TRBJ2-7; 11 bases align to TRBD1. Germline V gives CDR1 SGHRS, CDR2 YFSETQ. J was trimmed by 3 bases and V by 2 bases; bases with no gene match: 4. This CDR3 region has 15 residues. The CDR3 coding sequence is TGCGCCAGCAGCTTTGGGACAGGGGGAGGCTACGAGCAGTACTTC. This translates into CASSFGTGGGYEQYF.

The chain combines TRBV19 with TRBJ2-1; 9 nucleotides match TRBD2. The CDR3 extends over 16 amino acids. CDR1 and CDR2 (germline): LNHDA, SQIVND (reference sequence). Unmatched junction bases numbered 7, after V lost 4 bases and J lost 3 bases. The CDR3: CASSNLAGTIYNEQFF. CDR3 coding DNA: TGTGCCAGTAGTAACCTAGCGGGAACCATCTACAATGAGCAGTTCTTC.

The rearrangement uses TRBV24-1 and TRBJ2-5; perhaps TRBD1 as D (7 bases). CDR1 KGHDR and CDR2 SFDVKD come from the germline V gene. Trimming took 6 bases from V and 3 from J, leaving 10 bases between them. CDR3 length: 13 residues. The CDR3 loop is CATSQGGKETQYF. The CDR3 nucleotides are TGTGCCACCAGTCAGGGGGGTAAAGAGACCCAGTACTTC.

The genes are TRBV18 and TRBJ2-7, with 7 bases aligning to TRBD2. The CDR3 loop spans 15 amino acids. Germline trimming cut 3 bases from V and 0 bases from J; bases unmatched to any gene: 5. CDR1 KGHSH and CDR2 LQKENI come from the germline V gene. This CDR3 is CASSPSGGSSYEQYF. CDR3 nucleotide sequence: TGTGCCAGCTCACCGTCAGGCGGGAGCTCCTACGAGCAGTACTTC.